The 19 T cell receptor beta chains listed next were all sequenced from one sample in a study of OX40 agonist ivuxolimab in advanced cancers. Assay used: immunoSEQ multiplex PCR; TCRdb lists only in-frame clones, some missing. The sample has around 18,000 clones; roughly 84% are singletons. This material consisted of CD4+ or CD8+ T cells sorted from blood, taken in a trial of the OX40 agonist ivuxolimab. These receptors were taken from an adult with an advanced solid tumor such as melanoma, head and neck, liver or kidney cancer.

The chain recombines TRBV9 with TRBJ2-7, with 9 nucleotides matching TRBD2. Trimming removed 5 bases from V and 3 bases from J; junction bases left unmatched: 3. CDR1 SGDLS and CDR2 YYNGEE come from the germline V gene. The CDR3 sequence is 13 residues long. The CDR3, as DNA: TGTGCCAGCAGTGCGACTAGCGGCTACGAGCAGTACTTC. Amino acid sequence: CASSATSGYEQYF.

V is TRBV5-1 and J is TRBJ2-2; D possibly corresponds to TRBD2 (6 bases). CDR1 SGHRS and CDR2 YFSETQ come from the germline V gene. V was shortened by 1 base and J by 7 bases, with 11 bases between the two germline ends. The CDR3 sequence is 14 residues long. The CDR3 sequence is CASSLSGVSGELFF. CDR3 coding DNA: TGCGCCAGCAGCTTGTCGGGAGTTAGCGGGGAGCTGTTTTTT.

This clone is medium-sized by share. V is TRBV6-1 and J is TRBJ1-1; 10 bases are shared with TRBD1. Germline lookup yields CDR1 MNHNS and CDR2 SASEGT. V lost 4 bases and J lost 13; bases outside the gene matches: 3. The CDR3 covers 11 residues. The CDR3 sequence is CASSGQGAGFF. Here the CDR3 DNA reads TGTGCCAGCAGTGGACAGGGGGCGGGTTTCTTT.

This chain uses TRBV28 with TRBJ1-2, with D tentatively TRBD1 (6 bases). In germline, CDR1 is MDHEN, CDR2 SYDVKM. The CDR3 is 15 amino acids. V shed 1 base and J shed 6 bases, with 15 bases lying between them. The CDR3, as DNA: TGTGCCAGCAGTTTATCCGGTCCAGGGGATAATGGCTACACCTTC. Its translation: CASSLSGPGDNGYTF.

This clone is deemed medium-sized. The V gene is TRBV5-1, the J gene TRBJ1-2, with 7 positions matching TRBD1. With 3 bases clipped from V and 6 bases from J, the junction kept 11 bases outside the gene matches. Germline-derived CDR1 and CDR2 are SGHRS and YFSETQ. The CDR3 covers 15 residues. The DNA for the CDR3 is TGCGCCAGCAGCTCGGACCCGGGGACAGCGGATGGCTACACCTTC. This gives the protein CASSSDPGTADGYTF.

V is TRBV29-1 and J is TRBJ2-7, with a possible D match to TRBD1 (5 bases). V lost 4 bases and J lost 5, with 9 bases in between. The CDR3 has 11 amino acids. CDR1 SQVTM and CDR2 ANQGSEA come from the germline V gene. CDR3: CSVADSHEQYF. The CDR3 nucleotides read TGCAGCGTTGCCGACAGTCACGAGCAGTACTTC.

This chain links TRBV5-1 with TRBJ2-4, with D perhaps matching TRBD2 (6 bases). There are 15 residues in the CDR3. Germline V gene data show CDR1 as SGHRS and CDR2 as YFSETQ. Trimming took off 6 bases at V and 9 bases at J, with 22 bases between the two ends. The CDR3 nucleotides read TGCGCCAGCAACCGTGGGACTGGCTCTCAGGGCATTCAGTACTTC. Translating it yields CASNRGTGSQGIQYF.

J is TRBJ1-1 and V is TRBV10-3; possibly TRBD1 for D (5 bases). V gave up 4 bases and J gave up 9 bases, with 12 bases separating them. CDR1 and CDR2 (germline): ENHRY, SYGVKD. The CDR3 has 12 residues. CDR3 protein: CAISGTPEKAFF. CDR3 sequence (DNA): TGTGCCATCAGTGGGACACCCGAAAAAGCTTTCTTT.

The chain combines TRBV28 with TRBJ1-2; 8 nucleotides line up with TRBD1. Germline V lookup: CDR1 MDHEN, CDR2 SYDVKM. V lost 8 bases, J lost 4 bases, and 18 bases stayed unmatched. The CDR3 length is 17 residues. The CDR3 reads CASALFTKDRVSYGYTF. For the CDR3, the DNA is TGTGCCAGCGCCCTATTCACTAAGGACAGGGTATCCTATGGCTACACCTTC.

In DNA form, the CDR3 reads TGCGCCAGCAGCTTAAGCGGGGGGGGCCCGGGGACGCAGTATTTT. This gives the protein CASSLSGGGPGTQYF. The chain employs TRBV5-1 and TRBJ2-3, with TRBD2 identical over 10 bases. The CDR3 sequence is 15 residues long. Per germline, CDR1 SGHRS and CDR2 YFSETQ. The V segment lost 2 bases and the J segment 9 bases; nucleotides outside the gene matches: 9.

This clone is judged medium-sized. The rearrangement links TRBV5-5 to TRBJ1-1; D ambiguous. Trimming left V 0 bases short and J 1 base short, with 4 bases between. There are 13 residues in the CDR3. Germline CDR1 reads SGHKS; CDR2 reads YYEKEE (reference sequence). CDR3 bases: TGTGCCAGCAGCTTGGAGCGGAACACTGAAGCTTTCTTT. This translates into CASSLERNTEAFF.

V usage is TRBV30 and J usage is TRBJ2-1; TRBD1 matches 7 bases. The CDR3 length is 15 residues. V shed 1 base, J shed 7 bases, and the junction held 10 bases outside the gene matches. Germline CDR1 is GTSNPN and CDR2 is SVGIG (reference sequence). In DNA, the CDR3 is TGTGCCTGGAGTGGCGACGACAGGGCTCGGAATGAGCAGTTCTTC. Protein sequence: CAWSGDDRARNEQFF.

The sample holds a few counts of this clone. The chain recombines TRBV29-1 with TRBJ2-5, with D possibly being TRBD2 (6 bases). The CDR3 consists of 14 residues. V lost 8 bases, J lost 3 bases, and 19 bases lay in between. CDR1 is SQVTM and CDR2 is ANQGSEA in the germline V gene. The DNA for the CDR3 is TGCAGCATACTAGGTGTGGAGGGGAAAGAGACCCAGTACTTC. It specifies CSILGVEGKETQYF.

The V and J genes are TRBV5-1 and TRBJ2-7; D is undetermined. Trimming shortened V by 3 bases and J by 4 bases, and 5 bases separated the two germline ends. The CDR3 has 11 amino acids. The germline V gene encodes CDR1 SGHRS and CDR2 YFSETQ. Here the CDR3 DNA reads TGCGCCAGCAGCTCAGATTACGAGCAGTACTTC. Protein product: CASSSDYEQYF.

This clone was seen a single time. The chain is built from TRBV2 and TRBJ1-1; D is possibly TRBD1 (6 bases). The CDR3 spans 13 residues. Germline V lookup: CDR1 SNHLY, CDR2 FYNNEI. The V and J ends lost 9 bases and 8 bases respectively, with 19 bases between them. The CDR3 protein is CASRRVQGGEAFF. The CDR3 DNA reads as TGTGCCAGTCGGAGGGTACAGGGAGGGGAAGCTTTCTTT.

This clone was counted once. The rearrangement links TRBV6-5 to TRBJ1-2; D gene unclear. V dropped 2 bases and J dropped 7 bases, with 5 bases sitting between them. Germline loops: CDR1 MNHEY, CDR2 SVGAGI. The CDR3 has 11 residues. CDR3 region: CASSYGLGYTF. The CDR3 coding sequence is TGTGCCAGCAGTTACGGTCTTGGCTACACCTTC.

The V and J genes are TRBV11-2 and TRBJ1-2; no clear D. Per germline, CDR1 SGHAT and CDR2 FQNNGV. With 0 bases removed from V and 8 bases from J, the gap between germline ends came to 13 bases. CDR3 length: 14 amino acids. The DNA of the CDR3 is TGTGCCAGCAGCTTAGATAACTCCTTATGGGGCTACACCTTC. Translating it yields CASSLDNSLWGYTF. The variable domain in full, completed from reference TRBV11-2 and TRBJ1-2, reads EAGVAQSPRYKIIEKRQSVAFWCNPISGHATLYWYQQILGQGPKLLIQFQNNGVVDDSQLPKDRFSAERLKGVDSTLKIQPAKLEDSAVYLCASSLDNSLWGYTFGSGTRLTVV.

The chain has TRBV5-1 and TRBJ2-2, with 11 bases fitting TRBD2. The CDR3 totals 16 residues. Trimming cost V 5 bases and J 4 bases; bases outside gene matches: 7. The germline V gene has CDR1 SGHRS and CDR2 YFSETQ. As DNA, the CDR3 is TGCGCCAGCAGTCGGAGTAGCGGGAGGGCCACCGGGGAGCTGTTTTTT. This codes for CASSRSSGRATGELFF. The full variable domain, in which reference TRBV5-1 and TRBJ2-2 provide the parts outside the CDR3, is KAGVTQTPRYLIKTRGQQVTLSCSPISGHRSVSWYQQTPGQGLQFLFEYFSETQRNKGNFPGRFSGRQFSNSRSEMNVSTLELGDSALYLCASSRSSGRATGELFFGEGSRLTVL.

The chain uses TRBV10-3 and TRBJ1-5, with a weak D call TRBD1 (5 bases). Trimming took 3 bases from V and 1 from J, leaving 10 bases between them. Per the germline V gene, CDR1 is ENHRY and CDR2 is SYGVKD. CDR3 length equals 15 residues. CDR3 sequence reads: CAISEGVGSNQPQHF. CDR3 coding DNA: TGTGCCATCAGTGAAGGGGTTGGGAGCAATCAGCCCCAGCATTTT.